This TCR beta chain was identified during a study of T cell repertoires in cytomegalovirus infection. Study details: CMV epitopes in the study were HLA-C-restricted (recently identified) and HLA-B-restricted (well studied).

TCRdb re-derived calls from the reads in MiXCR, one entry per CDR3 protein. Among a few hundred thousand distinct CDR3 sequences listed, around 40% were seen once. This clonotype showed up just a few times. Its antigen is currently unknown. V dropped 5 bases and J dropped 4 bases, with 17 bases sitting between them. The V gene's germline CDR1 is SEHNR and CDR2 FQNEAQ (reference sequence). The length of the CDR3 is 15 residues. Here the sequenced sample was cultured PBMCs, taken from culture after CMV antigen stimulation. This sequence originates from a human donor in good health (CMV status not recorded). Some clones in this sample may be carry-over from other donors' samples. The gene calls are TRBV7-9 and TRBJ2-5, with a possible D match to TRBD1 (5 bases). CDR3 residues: CASSHPGQGRETQYF. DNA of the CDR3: TGTGCCAGCAGCCACCCCGGGCAGGGTCGAGAGACCCAGTACTTC.